The sequence of this T cell receptor beta chain was determined in a study of blood T cells in healthy people across ages. General study results and limits: Whereas aged donors had fewer naive CD4+ cells, long-lived donors had more of them and higher diversity.

Germline assignment: CDR1 SNHLY and CDR2 FYNNEI. The CDR3 runs 11 residues. A second PCR, run for about 7 to 11 cycles, used a sample-barcoded 5' primer plus a J-beta primer mix. A single record per CDR3 protein comes from TCRdb applying MiXCR to the 5' RACE reads. The top ten clones hold under 4% of a sample with about 630,000 distinct CDR3 sequences, around 21% of them seen once. About this clonotype: Its specificity is unknown. Sequence at one end of the junction differs from germline and may be a read error.

The TCR comes from a man aged 70-80 years in good health. The V gene is TRBV2, the J gene TRBJ2-1; D may be TRBD2 (5 bases). The sequencing input was blood. This chain's CDR3 is CTSGKNNEQFF. For the CDR3, the DNA is TGTACCAGCGGCAAGAACAATGAGCAGTTCTTC.